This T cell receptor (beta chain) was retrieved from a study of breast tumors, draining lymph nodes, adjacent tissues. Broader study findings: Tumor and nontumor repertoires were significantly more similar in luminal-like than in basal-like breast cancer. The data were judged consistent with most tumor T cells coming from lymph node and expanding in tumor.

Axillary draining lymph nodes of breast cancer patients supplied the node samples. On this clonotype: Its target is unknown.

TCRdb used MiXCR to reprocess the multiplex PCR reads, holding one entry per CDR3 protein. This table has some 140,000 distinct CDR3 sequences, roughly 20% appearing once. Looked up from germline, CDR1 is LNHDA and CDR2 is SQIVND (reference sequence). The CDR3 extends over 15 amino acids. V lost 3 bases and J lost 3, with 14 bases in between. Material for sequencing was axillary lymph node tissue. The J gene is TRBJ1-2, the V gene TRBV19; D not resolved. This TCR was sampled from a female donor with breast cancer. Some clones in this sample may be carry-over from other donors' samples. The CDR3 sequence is CASSITACWDYGYTF. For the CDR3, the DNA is TGTGCCAGTAGTATCACGGCCTGTTGGGACTATGGCTACACCTTC.